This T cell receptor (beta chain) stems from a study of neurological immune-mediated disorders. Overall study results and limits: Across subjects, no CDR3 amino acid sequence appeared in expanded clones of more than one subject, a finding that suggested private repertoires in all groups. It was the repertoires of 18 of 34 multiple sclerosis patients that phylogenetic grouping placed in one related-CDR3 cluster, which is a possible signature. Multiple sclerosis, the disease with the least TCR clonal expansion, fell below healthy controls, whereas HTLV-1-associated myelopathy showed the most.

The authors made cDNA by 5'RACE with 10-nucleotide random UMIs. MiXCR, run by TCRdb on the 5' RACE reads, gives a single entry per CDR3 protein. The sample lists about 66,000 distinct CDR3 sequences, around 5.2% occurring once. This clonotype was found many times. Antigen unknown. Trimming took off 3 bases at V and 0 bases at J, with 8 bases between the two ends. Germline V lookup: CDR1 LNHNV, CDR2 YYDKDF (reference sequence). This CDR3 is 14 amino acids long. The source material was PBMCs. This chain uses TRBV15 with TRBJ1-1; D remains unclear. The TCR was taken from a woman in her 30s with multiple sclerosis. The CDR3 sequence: CATSRVTLNTEAFF. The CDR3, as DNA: TGTGCCACCAGCAGGGTGACATTGAACACTGAAGCTTTCTTT.